What follows are 24 T cell receptor beta chains derived from one specimen sequenced in a study of beta chain features in type 1 diabetes. No cognate antigen is known for these TCRs. The entirety of the isolated RNA underwent reverse transcription, so expressed TCRB transcripts were sequenced. Measured with immunoSEQ multiplex PCR; TCRdb has only the in-frame clones, and not every one. The sample consists of 640,000 or so clones, 13% of them appearing once. Study outcomes and limitations: People with Type 1 diabetes carried modestly yet significantly shorter TCRB CDR3s in all four CD4+ subsets.

The sequencing input was naive CD4+ T cells from blood. The receptors originated from a man younger than 30 with type 1 diabetes.

The genes are TRBV6-1 and TRBJ2-5, with D maybe TRBD1 (6 bases). Trimming cost V 8 bases and J 0 bases, with 10 bases left between them. The CDR3 has 13 amino acids. Germline loops: CDR1 MNHNS, CDR2 SASEGT. The CDR3 nucleotides read TGTGCCAGCGGTACAGGGTACCAAGAGACCCAGTACTTC. It codes for CASGTGYQETQYF.

The V call is TRBV2, the J call TRBJ2-5, with 7 bases aligning to TRBD2. CDR1 and CDR2 from the germline V gene are SNHLY and FYNNEI. The V gene end was trimmed by 5 bases and the J gene end by 5 bases; junction bases not matched to a gene: 5. The CDR3 extends over 13 amino acids. The CDR3 reads CASSFGGTETQYF. CDR3 DNA sequence: TGTGCCAGCAGTTTCGGGGGGACCGAGACCCAGTACTTC.

The V and J genes are TRBV14 and TRBJ2-1; D not certain. V lost 1 base and J lost 6, with 10 bases in between. Germline loops: CDR1 SGHDN, CDR2 FVKESK. The CDR3 length is 14 residues. The CDR3 DNA reads TGTGCCAGCAGCCAAGTGGTTGGCGGCAATGAGCAGTTCTTC. It translates to CASSQVVGGNEQFF.

This chain connects TRBV5-1 to TRBJ2-1; D gene uncertain. Germline V gene sequence: CDR1 SGHRS, CDR2 YFSETQ. CDR3 length equals 16 residues. Trimming took 4 bases from V and 0 from J, leaving 14 bases between them. CDR3 sequence (DNA): TGCGCCAGCAGCGCCACAACCTCGAGCTCCTACAATGAGCAGTTCTTC. Protein sequence: CASSATTSSSYNEQFF. The full variable domain, with the rest looked up from reference TRBV5-1 and TRBJ2-1, is KAGVTQTPRYLIKTRGQQVTLSCSPISGHRSVSWYQQTPGQGLQFLFEYFSETQRNKGNFPGRFSGRQFSNSRSEMNVSTLELGDSALYLCASSATTSSSYNEQFFGPGTRLTVL.

This clone was observed a few times. The chain recombines TRBV7-9 with TRBJ2-7; the D is unclear. V lost 5 bases and J lost 1, with 18 bases in between. The CDR3 has 16 amino acids. CDR1 and CDR2 (germline): SEHNR, FQNEAQ (reference sequence). For the CDR3, the DNA is TGTGCCAGCAGCCCGCCCTGGACGCAAGGATCCTACGAGCAGTACTTC. It specifies CASSPPWTQGSYEQYF.

The gene calls are TRBV27 and TRBJ2-3, with D uncertain. The CDR3 runs to 13 residues. V dropped 5 bases and J dropped 1 base, with 7 bases sitting between them. Germline V lookup: CDR1 MNHEY, CDR2 SMNVEV (reference sequence). CDR3 residues: CASSLAGTDTQYF. Here the CDR3 DNA reads TGTGCCAGCAGTCTGGCAGGCACAGATACGCAGTATTTT.

The J gene is TRBJ2-3, the V gene TRBV7-9, with D tentatively TRBD2 (6 bases). Germline loops: CDR1 SEHNR, CDR2 FQNEAQ (reference sequence). CDR3 length: 18 residues. V shed 0 bases and J shed 5 bases, with 21 bases lying between them. CDR3 sequence: CASSLATKGLSTLDTQYF. The CDR3 DNA sequence: TGTGCCAGCAGCTTAGCGACAAAGGGACTCTCCACATTAGATACGCAGTATTTT.

V gene TRBV2 combines with J gene TRBJ1-5; 7 positions match TRBD1. V was clipped by 3 bases and J by 3 bases; unmatched bases: 8. Germline V gene sequence: CDR1 SNHLY, CDR2 FYNNEI. The CDR3 runs 16 residues. The CDR3 DNA follows: TGTGCCAGCAGTGACTTCAGGACAGGATTCAATCAGCCCCAGCATTTT. Translating it yields CASSDFRTGFNQPQHF.

The chain recombines TRBV10-3 with TRBJ1-2, with 7 bases identical to TRBD1. The CDR3 runs 13 residues. The junction had 5 bases not matched to a gene; V was cut back by 8 bases and J by 2 bases. The germline gives CDR1 ENHRY, CDR2 SYGVKD. CDR3 loop: CAIPGTANYGYTF. In DNA, the CDR3 is TGTGCCATCCCTGGGACAGCAAACTATGGCTACACCTTC.

The chain recombines TRBV2 with TRBJ1-6; maybe TRBD1 (5 bases). The CDR3 loop spans 14 amino acids. The ends were cut back, 4 bases at V and 6 bases at J, with 10 bases in the middle. CDR1 is SNHLY, CDR2 FYNNEI, per germline. CDR3 residues: CASSVRDRNSPLHF. CDR3 DNA sequence: TGTGCCAGCAGTGTTAGGGACCGTAATTCACCCCTCCACTTT.

This clone showed up just a few times. J is TRBJ2-6 and V is TRBV6-5; 7 bases map to TRBD1. Trimming cost V 9 bases and J 3 bases; bases outside gene matches: 5. The CDR3 is 14 amino acids. Germline V CDR1 and CDR2: MNHEY, SVGAGI. The CDR3 region is CASTGDRGANVLTF. The DNA for the CDR3 is TGTGCCAGTACAGGGGATCGTGGGGCCAACGTCCTGACTTTC.

V usage is TRBV5-1 and J usage is TRBJ2-2; possible D gene TRBD2, 5 bases. CDR3 length equals 16 residues. V was clipped by 0 bases and J by 6 bases, with 15 bases between them. Germline V lookup: CDR1 SGHRS, CDR2 YFSETQ. The CDR3 region is CASSLVLGDSPGELFF. CDR3 coding DNA: TGCGCCAGCAGCTTGGTTCTCGGGGATTCGCCCGGGGAGCTGTTTTTT.

This clone was picked up a small number of times. The chain is built from TRBV29-1 and TRBJ2-1, with 8 bases that match TRBD2. The junction had 3 bases not matched to a gene; V was cut back by 4 bases and J by 1 base. Germline lookup yields CDR1 SQVTM and CDR2 ANQGSEA. This CDR3 is built from 14 residues. The DNA for the CDR3 is TGCAGCGTTGCTCGCGGGGGGTCCTACAATGAGCAGTTCTTC. Amino acid sequence: CSVARGGSYNEQFF.

This chain connects TRBV27 to TRBJ2-4; 9 bases are shared with TRBD1. V shed 5 bases and J 8 bases; nucleotides not matched to a gene: 7. CDR1 and CDR2 (germline): MNHEY, SMNVEV (reference sequence). This CDR3 has 14 amino acids. The CDR3 DNA reads TGTGCCAGCAGTCTTTCACAGGGGGCAGACATTCAGTACTTC. It specifies CASSLSQGADIQYF.

The chain uses TRBV30 and TRBJ1-2, with a weak D call TRBD1 (5 bases). Deletions cut 0 bases from V and 4 bases from J, with 9 bases between. CDR1 is GTSNPN and CDR2 is SVGIG in the germline V gene (reference sequence). The CDR3 extends over 13 amino acids. The CDR3 sequence is CAWSVQGLYGYTF. The CDR3, as DNA: TGTGCCTGGAGTGTGCAGGGCCTCTATGGCTACACCTTC.

The genes are TRBV29-1 and TRBJ2-3; 9 bases are shared with TRBD2. CDR3 size: 14 residues. Germline lookup yields CDR1 SQVTM and CDR2 ANQGSEA. Trimming cost V 7 bases and J 3 bases; bases outside gene matches: 8. CDR3 amino acids: CSGQRGVGTDTQYF. Written as DNA, the CDR3 is TGCAGCGGGCAGCGGGGGGTCGGGACAGATACGCAGTATTTT.

In its sample, this clone was seen a few times. Other nucleotide sequences from this sample produce the same CDR3. The J gene is TRBJ2-5, the V gene TRBV30; D remains ambiguous. Trimming pared 0 bases from V and 4 bases from J, leaving 3 bases between. This CDR3 contains 11 residues. The germline gives CDR1 GTSNPN, CDR2 SVGIG (reference sequence). The CDR3 nucleotides read TGTGCCTGGAGTGTTGGAGAGACCCAGTACTTC. Residues: CAWSVGETQYF.

The V gene is TRBV27, the J gene TRBJ2-1, with D possibly TRBD1 on 5 matching bases. V dropped 3 bases and J dropped 8 bases, with 11 bases sitting between them. The CDR3 contains 13 residues. Germline CDR1 is MNHEY and CDR2 is SMNVEV (reference sequence). The CDR3 DNA reads as TGTGCCAGCAGTTTTGTAGGGGCATATGAGCAGTTCTTC. This gives the protein CASSFVGAYEQFF.

This clone has only a few counts. The CDR3 sequence is CASSPTGLAGAFNEQFF. The CDR3 coding sequence is TGTGCCAGCAGTCCCACGGGACTAGCGGGAGCTTTCAATGAGCAGTTCTTC. J is TRBJ2-1 and V is TRBV28, with 14 nucleotides matching TRBD2. V was clipped by 5 bases and J by 6 bases; unmatched bases: 9. The germline gives CDR1 MDHEN, CDR2 SYDVKM. This CDR3 is 17 amino acids long.

The gene calls are TRBV18 and TRBJ1-1; the D is unclear. CDR1 and CDR2 from the germline V gene are KGHSH and LQKENI. Trimming took off 2 bases at V and 3 bases at J, with 13 bases between the two ends. CDR3 length: 15 residues. This CDR3 reads CASSPGVGDHTEAFF. In nucleotides, the CDR3 is TGTGCCAGCTCACCAGGGGTTGGAGACCACACTGAAGCTTTCTTT.

This rearrangement joins TRBV30 to TRBJ2-7; either TRBD1 or TRBD2 may supply D (6 bases each). The CDR3 is made up of 15 amino acids. Trimming took off 5 bases at V and 4 bases at J, with 21 bases between the two ends. Germline CDR1 GTSNPN, CDR2 SVGIG (reference sequence). The CDR3, as DNA: TGTGCCTGGGGACCCTTAGTGGGGGGCGCGTACGAGCAGTACTTC. Translated, it gives CAWGPLVGGAYEQYF.

The V call is TRBV29-1, the J call TRBJ2-7, with D tentatively TRBD2 (6 bases). In germline, CDR1 is SQVTM, CDR2 ANQGSEA. This CDR3 contains 15 residues. Trimming took off 7 bases at V and 2 bases at J, with 21 bases between the two ends. The CDR3 here is CSAQRAPGATYEQYF. CDR3 in DNA: TGCAGCGCCCAGCGGGCTCCGGGTGCGACCTACGAGCAGTACTTC.

This sequence joins TRBV7-9 and TRBJ1-1; D possibly corresponds to TRBD1 (6 bases). The CDR3 length is 13 residues. Germline values: CDR1 SEHNR, CDR2 FQNEAQ (reference sequence). V shed 0 bases and J shed 10 bases, with 12 bases lying between them. The CDR3 sequence: CASSLAGGRGAFF. CDR3 DNA sequence: TGTGCCAGCAGCTTAGCGGGGGGCAGAGGAGCTTTCTTT.

This rearrangement joins TRBV2 to TRBJ1-2; 9 positions match TRBD1. V was pared by 5 bases and J by 8 bases, with 6 bases of the junction left unmatched. This CDR3 spans 13 amino acids. CDR1 and CDR2 (germline): SNHLY, FYNNEI. CDR3 bases: TGTGCCAGCAGTTACAGACAGGGGGAAGGCTACACCTTC. It encodes CASSYRQGEGYTF.